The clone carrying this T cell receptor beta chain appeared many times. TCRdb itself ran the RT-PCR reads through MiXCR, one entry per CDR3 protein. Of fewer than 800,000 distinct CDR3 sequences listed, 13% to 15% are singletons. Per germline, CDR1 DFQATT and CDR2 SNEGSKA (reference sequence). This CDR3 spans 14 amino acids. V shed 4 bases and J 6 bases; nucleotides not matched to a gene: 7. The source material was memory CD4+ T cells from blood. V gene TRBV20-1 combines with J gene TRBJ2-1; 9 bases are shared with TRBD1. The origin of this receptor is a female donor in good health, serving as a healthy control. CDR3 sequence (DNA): TGCAGTGCTACCCTCGGGACAGGGAGCAATGAGCAGTTCTTC. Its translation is CSATLGTGSNEQFF.